This T cell receptor beta chain was identified during a study of cytomegalovirus exposure and HLA in healthy donors. With respect to this clone: The target antigen is unknown. The sample carries other DNA sequences with the same CDR3.

Notes on the study in general: A likely sequencing artifact accounted for one observed cluster of highly shared sequence variants. Through in vitro validation, a few CMV-associated chains were shown to be specific for CMV antigens. Cytomegalovirus-associated status was assigned to some 160 TCR beta chains.

Unrecorded immune exposures were likely, despite nominal health at sampling. 60 Vbeta and 13 Jbeta primers were used in PCR. TCRdb keeps only in-frame clones here, not all; method: immunoSEQ multiplex PCR. This repertoire includes approximately 110,000 clones. This receptor was taken from a man between 25 and 39 years old in good health and CMV-seronegative. Source material: PBMCs.

Written as DNA, the CDR3 is TGTGCCAGCAGCCTACAGGGAGACTACGAGCAGTACTTC. It encodes CASSLQGDYEQYF. V usage is TRBV7-9 and J usage is TRBJ2-7; possible D gene TRBD1, 6 bases. V lost 5 bases and J 3 bases, leaving 11 bases between the germline ends. The CDR3 runs to 13 residues. Germline-derived CDR1 and CDR2 are SEHNR and FQNEAQ (reference sequence).